This T cell receptor (beta chain) is from a study of T cell responses to AZD1222 COVID-19 vaccine. The protocol was immunoSEQ multiplex PCR, while the TCRdb copy is restricted to in-frame clones and leaves out a portion. The table records around 150,000 clones, more than 85% of them present only once. Overall study results and limits: Among vaccine-associated CD4 TCRs, coverage spanned spike, with dominance at 160-218 and 743-854. None of the repertoires were sampled until the peak T cell response had passed. At baseline, just a handful of AZD1222 recipients tested seropositive. Reportedly, close to half of spike-specific TCRs are directed against unmutated variant regions.

For this clone: Its antigen remains unknown.

CDR3 length: 13 residues. The V end lost 5 bases, the J end lost 4 bases, and 9 bases lay between the germline ends. The V gene's germline CDR1 is MNHEY and CDR2 SMNVEV (reference sequence). This TCR came from an adult in good health. The J gene is TRBJ2-1, the V gene TRBV27; D is undetermined. Sequenced here: peripheral blood, sampled on day 0 of AZD1222 vaccination. CDR3 sequence reads: CASSPPWYNEQFF. The CDR3 DNA reads TGTGCCAGCAGTCCGCCTTGGTACAATGAGCAGTTCTTC.